Listed here are 6 T cell receptor beta chains from one sample, sequenced in a study of radiation and T cells in renal cell carcinoma. Data came from immunoSEQ multiplex PCR; TCRdb stores just in-frame clones and leaves some out. The sample lists approximately 40,000 clones; 70% to 85% were seen once. The time point here: blood 4 weeks post-SBRT, at nephrectomy. Treatment denoted: 15 Gy SBRT to primary tumor, nephrectomy 4 weeks later. Material: blood, obtained from a patient whose treatment included radiotherapy and nephrectomy. These receptors were collected from a woman in her seventies with renal cell carcinoma.

This chain joins TRBV2 and TRBJ2-7; D call uncertain. Trimming left V 1 base short and J 6 bases short, with 7 bases between. Germline-derived CDR1 and CDR2 are SNHLY and FYNNEI. The CDR3 has 12 amino acids. The CDR3 protein is CASSEVGSEQYF. The CDR3 DNA follows: TGTGCCAGCAGTGAAGTGGGAAGCGAGCAGTACTTC. Full variable domain (remainder filled in from reference TRBV2 and TRBJ2-7): EPEVTQTPSHQVTQMGQEVILRCVPISNHLYFYWYRQILGQKVEFLVSFYNNEISEKSEIFDDQFSVERPDGSNFTLKIRSTKLEDSAMYFCASSEVGSEQYFGPGTRLTVT.

The chain carries TRBV29-1 and TRBJ2-1; D is possibly TRBD2 (6 bases). The ends were cut back, 4 bases at V and 6 bases at J, with 10 bases in the middle. The germline V gene has CDR1 SQVTM and CDR2 ANQGSEA. CDR3 length: 12 residues. The CDR3: CSVVGGANEQFF. Written as DNA, the CDR3 is TGCAGCGTTGTAGGCGGGGCCAATGAGCAGTTCTTC.

The chain combines TRBV27 with TRBJ1-6; the D gene is possibly TRBD1 (6 bases). This CDR3 has 15 amino acids. V gave up 4 bases and J gave up 6 bases, with 13 bases separating them. Germline CDR1 is MNHEY and CDR2 is SMNVEV (reference sequence). In DNA form, the CDR3 reads TGTGCCAGCAGTTCACAGGGACCATTTAATTCACCCCTCCACTTT. This encodes CASSSQGPFNSPLHF.

This clone has a single count. The V and J genes are TRBV5-1 and TRBJ2-1; 13 bases map to TRBD2. The ends lost 6 bases at V and 5 bases at J; junction bases unmatched: 2. Per the germline V gene, CDR1 is SGHRS and CDR2 is YFSETQ. The CDR3 totals 14 residues. The CDR3 loop reads CASTGLAGDNEQFF. CDR3 nucleotides: TGCGCCAGCACTGGACTAGCGGGGGACAATGAGCAGTTCTTC.

The chain joins TRBV9 to TRBJ2-2, with 11 bases aligning to TRBD2. The germline gives CDR1 SGDLS, CDR2 YYNGEE. CDR3 length: 16 residues. Losses at the gene ends were 0 bases for V and 5 bases for J; bases not matched to a gene: 3. The CDR3 protein is CASSVGGLAATGELFF. CDR3 in DNA: TGTGCCAGCAGCGTAGGGGGACTAGCGGCAACCGGGGAGCTGTTTTTT.

This clone was picked up many times. This chain uses TRBV4-3 with TRBJ2-1; possible D gene TRBD2, 5 bases. The germline V gene encodes CDR1 LGHNA and CDR2 YSLEER. CDR3 length: 14 residues. V lost 3 bases, J lost 7 bases, and 13 bases lay in between. CDR3 amino acids: CASSHSRGRNEQFF. DNA for the CDR3: TGCGCCAGCAGCCATTCTAGAGGGAGAAATGAGCAGTTCTTC.